The rows below give T cell receptor beta chains drawn from one sample of a study of CD8+ T cells in alopecia areata. Repertoires were generated with immunoSEQ multiplex PCR, while TCRdb's copy carries only in-frame clones and drops some. The sample consists of a few hundred thousand clones, 35% to 40% of them appearing once. The sequences come from CD4+ T cells sorted from blood, collected between weeks 30 and 35, from a patient treated with tofacitinib. The receptors here all came from a human donor with alopecia areata. Both conserved end residues are part of each CDR3. A D gene is named only where the DNA matches it firmly. Size values are once, few and many counts, or a class for expanded clones, and some rows have none.

j_call,v_call,d_call,clone_size,cdr3_aa,cdr3_nt
TRBJ2-1,TRBV6-6,-,few,CASRSGDNEQFF,TGTGCCAGCAGGTCAGGGGACAATGAGCAGTTCTTC
TRBJ1-6,TRBV14,-,-,CASSQGVSNSPLHF,TGTGCCAGCAGCCAGGGGGTCTCCAATTCACCCCTCCACTTT
TRBJ1-5,TRBV27,-,-,CASSSVGETGQPQHF,TGTGCCAGCAGTTCGGTCGGGGAAACGGGGCAGCCCCAGCATTTT
TRBJ1-6,TRBV10-3,-,few,CAIKGHGFPLHF,TGTGCCATCAAAGGACACGGGTTCCCACTCCACTTT
TRBJ2-7,TRBV5-1,TRBD1,-,CASSLDPDRGNEQYF,TGCGCCAGCAGCTTGGATCCGGACAGGGGAAACGAGCAGTACTTC
TRBJ2-5,TRBV30,-,-,CAWTPLTTETQYF,TGTGCCTGGACCCCATTGACTACTGAGACCCAGTACTTC
TRBJ2-2,TRBV2,-,-,CASRGDGNTGELFF,TGTGCCAGCAGGGGGGACGGGAACACCGGGGAGCTGTTTTTT
TRBJ2-3,TRBV30,-,once,CAWSVQGGTDTQYF,TGTGCCTGGAGTGTCCAGGGCGGCACAGATACGCAGTATTTT
TRBJ1-6,TRBV5-1,-,-,CASSLEWTRGSPLHF,TGCGCCAGCAGCTTGGAGTGGACGCGGGGTTCACCCCTCCACTTT
TRBJ1-1,TRBV29-1,-,few,CSVETASGTEAFF,TGCAGCGTTGAGACAGCCTCAGGGACTGAAGCTTTCTTT